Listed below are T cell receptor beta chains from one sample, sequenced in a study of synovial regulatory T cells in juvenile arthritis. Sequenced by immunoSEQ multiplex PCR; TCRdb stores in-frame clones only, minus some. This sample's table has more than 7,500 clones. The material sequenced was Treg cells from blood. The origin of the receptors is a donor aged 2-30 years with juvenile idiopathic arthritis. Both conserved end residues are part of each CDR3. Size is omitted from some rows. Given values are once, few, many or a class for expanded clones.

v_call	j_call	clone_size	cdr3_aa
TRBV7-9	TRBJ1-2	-	CASSLLGDGYTF
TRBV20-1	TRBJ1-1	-	CSASGVEAFF
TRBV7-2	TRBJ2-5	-	CASSLTSGLEETQYF
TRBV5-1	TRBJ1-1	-	CASSFRQGLNTEAFF
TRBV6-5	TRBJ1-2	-	CASSPLDRGFGGYTF
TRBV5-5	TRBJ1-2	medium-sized	CASSLSGQNYGYTF
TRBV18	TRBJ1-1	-	CASSPGAHTEAFF
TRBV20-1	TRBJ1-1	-	CSARDQGRRLF
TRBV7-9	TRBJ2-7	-	CASSDSPQNYEQYF
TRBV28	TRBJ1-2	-	CASSFGSAYYGYTF
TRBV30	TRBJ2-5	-	CAWSYVGNSQETQYF
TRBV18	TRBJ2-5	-	CASSRRDRGFGETQYF
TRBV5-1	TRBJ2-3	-	CASSARLAEGFTDTQYF
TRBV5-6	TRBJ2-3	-	CASSSAGPDTQYF
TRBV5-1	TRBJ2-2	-	CASSSGAGTGELFF
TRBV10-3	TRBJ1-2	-	CAIREGQGDGYTF
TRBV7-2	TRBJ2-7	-	CASSYLAGGNDEQYF
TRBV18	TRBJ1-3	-	CASSGSRGTFGNTIYF
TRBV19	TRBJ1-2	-	CASSAPGQGNYGYTF
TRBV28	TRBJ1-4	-	CASSLAGVSTNEKLFF
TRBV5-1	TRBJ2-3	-	CASSTITDTQYF
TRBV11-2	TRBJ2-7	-	CASSVHRGVIYEQYF
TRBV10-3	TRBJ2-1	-	CAIRTPGGPWNEQFF
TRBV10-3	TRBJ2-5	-	CAISDGLAGGKETQYF
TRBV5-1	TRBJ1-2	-	CASSSQSYGYTF
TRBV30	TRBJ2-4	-	CAWSVMAKGNIQYF
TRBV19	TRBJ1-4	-	CASSSRGLATNEKLFF
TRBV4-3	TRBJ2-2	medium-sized	CASSQVYRAVNGELFF
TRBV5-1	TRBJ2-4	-	CASSLDFSGGQNIQYF
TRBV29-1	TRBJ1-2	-	CSVVSTHGYTF
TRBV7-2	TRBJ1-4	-	CASSLRTGWDTANEKLFF
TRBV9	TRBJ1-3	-	CASSVSADWGAGNTIYF
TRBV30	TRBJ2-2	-	CAWDNSGVSGELFF
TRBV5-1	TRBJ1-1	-	CASSPRQGTNTEAFF
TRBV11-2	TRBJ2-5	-	CASSLGQLAGAETQYF
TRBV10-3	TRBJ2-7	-	CAISRAYIYEQYF
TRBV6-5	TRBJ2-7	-	CASSNAGTSYEQYF